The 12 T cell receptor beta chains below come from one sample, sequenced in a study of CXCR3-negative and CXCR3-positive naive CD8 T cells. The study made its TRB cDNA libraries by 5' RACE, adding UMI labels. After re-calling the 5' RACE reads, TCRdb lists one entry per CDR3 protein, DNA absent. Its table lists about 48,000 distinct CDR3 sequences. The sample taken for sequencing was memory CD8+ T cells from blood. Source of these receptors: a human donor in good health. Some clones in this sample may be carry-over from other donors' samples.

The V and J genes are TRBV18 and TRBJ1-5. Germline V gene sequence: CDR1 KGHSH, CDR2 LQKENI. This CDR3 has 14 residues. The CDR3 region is CASSPLDGDQPQHF.

This CDR3 is CASTGLAGSPDTQYF. This chain joins TRBV7-8 and TRBJ2-3; the TCRdb D gene call, TRBD2, has no DNA to confirm it. The CDR3 has 15 amino acids. Germline V lookup: CDR1 SGHVS, CDR2 FQNEAQ.

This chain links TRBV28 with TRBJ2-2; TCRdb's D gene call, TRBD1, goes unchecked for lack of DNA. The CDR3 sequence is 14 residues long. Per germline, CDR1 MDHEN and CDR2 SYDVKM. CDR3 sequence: CASSLYPQTGELFF. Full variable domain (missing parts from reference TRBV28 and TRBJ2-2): DVKVTQSSRYLVKRTGEKVFLECVQDMDHENMFWYRQDPGLGLRLIYFSYDVKMKEKGDIPEGYSVSREKKERFSLILESASTNQTSMYLCASSLYPQTGELFFGEGSRLTVL.

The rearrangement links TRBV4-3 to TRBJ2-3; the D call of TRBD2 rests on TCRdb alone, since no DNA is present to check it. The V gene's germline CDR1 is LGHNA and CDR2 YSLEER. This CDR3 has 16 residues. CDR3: CASSQEASGSTDTQYF.

CDR3 region: CSAIPLTGDISYNEQFF. The chain recombines TRBV20-1 with TRBJ2-1; TCRdb's assignment of TRBD1 cannot be checked, as there is no DNA. Germline V CDR1 and CDR2: DFQATT, SNEGSKA (reference sequence). The CDR3 is made up of 17 amino acids.

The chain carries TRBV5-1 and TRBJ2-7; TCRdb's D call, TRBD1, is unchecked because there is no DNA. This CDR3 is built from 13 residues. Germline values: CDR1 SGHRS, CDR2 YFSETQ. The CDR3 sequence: CASSLVQGSEQYF.

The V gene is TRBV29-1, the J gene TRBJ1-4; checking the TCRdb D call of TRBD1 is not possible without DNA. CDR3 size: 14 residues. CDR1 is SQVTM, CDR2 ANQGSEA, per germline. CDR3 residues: CSVEESTQDEKLFF.

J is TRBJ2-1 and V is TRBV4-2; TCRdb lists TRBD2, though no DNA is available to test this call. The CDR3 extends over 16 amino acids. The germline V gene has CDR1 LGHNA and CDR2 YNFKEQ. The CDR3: CASSQDGTSAYNEQFF.

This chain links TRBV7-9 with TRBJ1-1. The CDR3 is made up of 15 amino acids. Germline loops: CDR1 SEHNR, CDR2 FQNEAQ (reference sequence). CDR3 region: CASSSPGGRVTEAFF.

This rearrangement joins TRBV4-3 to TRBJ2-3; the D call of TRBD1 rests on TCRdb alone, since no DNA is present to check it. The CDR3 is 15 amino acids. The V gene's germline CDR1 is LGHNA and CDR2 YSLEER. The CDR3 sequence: CASSPGQRTTDTQYF.

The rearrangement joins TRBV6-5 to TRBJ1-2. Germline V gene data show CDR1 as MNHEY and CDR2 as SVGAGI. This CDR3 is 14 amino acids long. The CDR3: CASSYYPTNYGYTF.

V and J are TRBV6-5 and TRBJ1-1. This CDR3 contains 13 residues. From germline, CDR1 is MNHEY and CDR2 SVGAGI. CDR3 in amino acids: CASSLALGTEAFF.